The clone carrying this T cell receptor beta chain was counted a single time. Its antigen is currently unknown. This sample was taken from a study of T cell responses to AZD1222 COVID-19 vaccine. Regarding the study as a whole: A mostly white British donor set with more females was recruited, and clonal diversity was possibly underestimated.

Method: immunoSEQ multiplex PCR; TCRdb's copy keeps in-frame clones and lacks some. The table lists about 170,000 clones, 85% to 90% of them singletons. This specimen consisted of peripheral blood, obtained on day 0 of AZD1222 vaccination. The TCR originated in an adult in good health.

DNA of the CDR3: TGTGCCACCAGTGAACAACAGGGCGTTCCCGGGGAGCTGTTTTTT. Its protein is CATSEQQGVPGELFF. The gene calls are TRBV24-1 and TRBJ2-2; the D gene is possibly TRBD1 (6 bases). The CDR3 consists of 15 residues. Between the trimmed V and J ends, which lost 4 bases and 6 bases, there was a span of 14 bases. Germline V CDR1 and CDR2: KGHDR, SFDVKD.